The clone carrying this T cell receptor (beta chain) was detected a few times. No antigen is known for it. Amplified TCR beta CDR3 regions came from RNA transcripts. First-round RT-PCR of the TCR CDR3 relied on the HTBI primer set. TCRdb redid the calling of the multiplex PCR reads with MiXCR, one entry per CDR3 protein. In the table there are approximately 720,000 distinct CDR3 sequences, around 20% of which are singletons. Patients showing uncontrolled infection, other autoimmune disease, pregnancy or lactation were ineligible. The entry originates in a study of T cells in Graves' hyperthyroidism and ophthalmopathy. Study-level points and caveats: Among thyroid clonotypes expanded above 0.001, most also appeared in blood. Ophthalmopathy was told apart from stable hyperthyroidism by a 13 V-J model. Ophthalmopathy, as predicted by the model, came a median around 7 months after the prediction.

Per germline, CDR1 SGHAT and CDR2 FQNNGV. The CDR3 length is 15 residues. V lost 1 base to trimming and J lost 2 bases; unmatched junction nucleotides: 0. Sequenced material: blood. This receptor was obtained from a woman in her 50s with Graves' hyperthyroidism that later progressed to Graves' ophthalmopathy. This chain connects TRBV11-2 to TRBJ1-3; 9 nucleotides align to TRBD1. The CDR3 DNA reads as TGTGCCAGCAGCTTAGGGACAGGGGCTGGAAACACCATATATTTT. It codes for CASSLGTGAGNTIYF.